These 22 T cell receptor beta chains were sequenced from one sample in a study of shared clonotypes between healthy human individuals. Assay used: immunoSEQ multiplex PCR; TCRdb lists only in-frame clones, some missing. In the table there are roughly 2,000,000 clones, about 95% of which are singletons. Positive CCR7 selection of CD45RO-negative cells yielded the naive CD8 cells, and terminally differentiated effector memory CD45RA+ cells were excluded. Sequencing used naive CD8+ T cells sorted from blood. Every receptor here comes from a man between 18 and 29 years old in good health.

This rearrangement joins TRBV5-6 to TRBJ1-4, with a tentative D call TRBD1 (5 bases). CDR3 size: 16 residues. The V gene lost 4 bases and the J gene lost 0 bases, with 13 bases spanning the gap. Germline V gene data show CDR1 as SGHDT and CDR2 as YYEEEE. The CDR3 sequence is CASSPQGTPTNEKLFF. The CDR3 nucleotides are TGTGCCAGCAGCCCCCAAGGGACCCCAACTAATGAAAAACTGTTTTTT. Using reference TRBV5-6 and TRBJ1-4 for the parts outside the CDR3, the full variable domain is DAGVTQSPTHLIKTRGQQVTLRCSPKSGHDTVSWYQQALGQGPQFIFQYYEEEERQRGNFPDRFSGHQFPNYSSELNVNALLLGDSALYLCASSPQGTPTNEKLFFGSGTQLSVL.

This rearrangement joins TRBV7-6 to TRBJ2-6; no reliable D call. V was cut by 0 bases and J by 1 base, with 25 bases left in between. Germline V gene sequence: CDR1 SGHVS, CDR2 FNYEAQ. The CDR3 covers 22 residues. CDR3 in DNA: TGTGCCAGCAGCTTAGCGCTTATGCCCATACGTGCAACGGAGTCTGGGGCCAACGTCCTGACTTTC. This translates into CASSLALMPIRATESGANVLTF.

The chain has TRBV11-3 and TRBJ2-3, with D hard to call. Germline-derived CDR1 and CDR2 are SGHNT and YENEEA. The CDR3 has 14 residues. V was cut by 0 bases and J by 6 bases, with 10 bases left in between. CDR3 protein: CASSLDIGGDTQYF. The DNA of the CDR3 is TGTGCCAGCAGCTTAGATATTGGTGGGGATACGCAGTATTTT. Full variable domain (missing parts from reference TRBV11-3 and TRBJ2-3): EAGVVQSPRYKIIEKKQPVAFWCNPISGHNTLYWYLQNLGQGPELLIRYENEEAVDDSQLPKDRFSAERLKGVDSTLKIQPAELGDSAVYLCASSLDIGGDTQYFGPGTRLTVL.

The V call is TRBV15, the J call TRBJ2-7; TRBD2 aligns across 9 bases. V gave up 7 bases and J gave up 5 bases; unmatched junction bases: 9. From germline, CDR1 is LNHNV and CDR2 YYDKDF (reference sequence). This CDR3 region has 14 residues. CDR3 in DNA: TGTGCCACCACCTTAGCGGGGGAGTTCGACGAGCAGTACTTC. Residues: CATTLAGEFDEQYF.

This chain uses TRBV27 with TRBJ2-2; 8 nucleotides match TRBD2. With 3 bases clipped from V and 3 bases from J, the junction kept 6 bases outside the gene matches. CDR1 is MNHEY and CDR2 is SMNVEV in the germline V gene (reference sequence). This CDR3 spans 16 amino acids. The CDR3 is CASSLVERGYTGELFF. CDR3 in DNA: TGTGCCAGCAGTTTGGTAGAGCGGGGGTACACCGGGGAGCTGTTTTTT.

This chain connects TRBV28 to TRBJ1-6; 10 bases fit TRBD1. Trimming cost V 6 bases and J 10 bases; bases outside gene matches: 9. CDR1 and CDR2 (germline): MDHEN, SYDVKM. This CDR3 spans 15 amino acids. This CDR3 reads CASSLSGQGGSPLHF. The CDR3 DNA is TGTGCCAGCAGCTTAAGCGGACAGGGGGGATCACCCCTCCACTTT.

This clone came up a few times. Different DNA sequences within this sample yield the same CDR3. This chain uses TRBV6-5 with TRBJ2-7, with a tentative D call TRBD2 (5 bases). V shed 0 bases and J shed 3 bases, with 6 bases lying between them. Germline loops: CDR1 MNHEY, CDR2 SVGAGI. This CDR3 is built from 13 residues. The CDR3 region has the DNA TGTGCCAGCAGTTACTCGGAGGACTACGAGCAGTACTTC. Amino acids: CASSYSEDYEQYF.

This clone was detected once. The chain couples TRBV6-6 to TRBJ2-7; D unresolved. Per germline, CDR1 MNHNY and CDR2 SVGAGI (reference sequence). Trimming cost V 5 bases and J 3 bases, with 8 bases left between them. The CDR3 extends over 12 amino acids. CDR3 region: CASSKVNYEQYF. The CDR3 nucleotides are TGTGCCAGCAGTAAAGTGAACTACGAGCAGTACTTC.

The chain uses TRBV2 and TRBJ2-7, with unresolved D. This CDR3 has 14 amino acids. The germline CDR1 and CDR2 sequences are SNHLY and FYNNEI. The V end lost 0 bases, the J end lost 2 bases, and 8 bases lay between the germline ends. The CDR3 loop is CASSEASATYEQYF. As DNA, the CDR3 is TGTGCCAGCAGTGAAGCCTCAGCCACCTACGAGCAGTACTTC.

V and J are TRBV27 and TRBJ2-1; 8 nucleotides line up with TRBD1. Germline V lookup: CDR1 MNHEY, CDR2 SMNVEV (reference sequence). This CDR3 is 12 amino acids long. V lost 6 bases and J lost 14; bases outside the gene matches: 9. Written as DNA, the CDR3 is TGTGCCAGCAGGGAGGACAGGGCTGTCGAGTTCTTC. This gives the protein CASREDRAVEFF.

The V and J genes are TRBV13 and TRBJ2-5; D perhaps matches TRBD2 (5 bases). The CDR3 is 12 residues long. Germline-derived CDR1 and CDR2 are PRHDT and FYEKMQ (reference sequence). V lost 5 bases and J 4 bases, leaving 8 bases between the germline ends. In DNA form, the CDR3 reads TGTGCCAGCAGCCCGGCGGGAGAGACCCAGTACTTC. This gives the protein CASSPAGETQYF.

The rearrangement uses TRBV30 and TRBJ2-7; perhaps TRBD2 as D (5 bases). Germline V gene data show CDR1 as GTSNPN and CDR2 as SVGIG (reference sequence). The V end was cut by 2 bases, the J end by 6 bases, with 11 bases between. The CDR3 sequence is 12 residues long. The CDR3 region is CAWSHSAAEQYF. In DNA form, the CDR3 reads TGTGCCTGGAGTCACTCAGCGGCCGAGCAGTACTTC.

The CDR3 region has the DNA TGTGCTAGTGGTCCTGAAGCTTTCTTT. Translated, it gives CASGPEAFF. V and J are TRBV12-5 and TRBJ1-1; D ambiguous. The germline CDR1 and CDR2 sequences are LGHNT and FRNRAP. V gave up 5 bases and J gave up 6 bases, with 1 base separating them. This CDR3 contains 9 residues.

The V and J genes are TRBV30 and TRBJ2-1; possible D gene TRBD2, 6 bases. The CDR3 sequence is 14 residues long. Between the trimmed V and J ends, which lost 2 bases and 9 bases, there was a span of 17 bases. Germline V gene lookup returns CDR1 GTSNPN and CDR2 SVGIG (reference sequence). The CDR3 reads CAWSHLGGAGEQFF. CDR3 coding DNA: TGTGCCTGGAGTCACTTGGGCGGGGCCGGTGAGCAGTTCTTC.

The V and J genes are TRBV6-5 and TRBJ1-6; D gene uncertain. V was shortened by 0 bases and J by 10 bases, with 7 bases between the two germline ends. This CDR3 is 13 amino acids long. CDR1 and CDR2 from the germline V gene are MNHEY and SVGAGI. In DNA form, the CDR3 reads TGTGCCAGCAGTTACTCCACAATCTCACCCCTCCACTTT. Its translation: CASSYSTISPLHF.

To note about this clone: Other nucleotide sequences in the sample specify the same CDR3. The chain uses TRBV30 and TRBJ1-1; D unclear. From germline, CDR1 is GTSNPN and CDR2 SVGIG (reference sequence). The CDR3 length is 13 residues. The germline V and J ends were trimmed by 0 bases and 5 bases, with 10 bases remaining between them. This CDR3 reads CAWSVLGGTEAFF. CDR3 bases: TGTGCCTGGAGTGTGTTGGGAGGGACTGAAGCTTTCTTT.

The chain carries TRBV18 and TRBJ2-7, with D unclear. The CDR3 runs 14 residues. The germline gives CDR1 KGHSH, CDR2 LQKENI. The germline V and J ends were trimmed by 0 bases and 3 bases, with 9 bases remaining between them. DNA of the CDR3: TGTGCCAGCTCACCACCATCACACCTCTACGAGCAGTACTTC. It codes for CASSPPSHLYEQYF.

The chain has TRBV2 and TRBJ2-7; possible D gene TRBD1, 5 bases. The CDR3 spans 15 residues. Trimming shortened V by 6 bases and J by 2 bases, and 17 bases separated the two germline ends. The V gene's germline CDR1 is SNHLY and CDR2 FYNNEI. As DNA, the CDR3 is TGTGCCAGCAGATCGTTCTTGACAGTGACCTACGAGCAGTACTTC. Its translation is CASRSFLTVTYEQYF.

Only one count was recorded for this clone. The J gene is TRBJ1-2, the V gene TRBV9, with TRBD1 matching 9 bases. Germline assignment: CDR1 SGDLS and CDR2 YYNGEE. The V gene end was trimmed by 3 bases and the J gene end by 2 bases; junction bases not matched to a gene: 8. This CDR3 comprises 16 residues. CDR3 sequence reads: CASSAARQGENYGYTF. The CDR3 DNA follows: TGTGCCAGCAGCGCTGCCCGACAGGGGGAGAACTATGGCTACACCTTC.

This clone turned up a few times. This sample includes further DNA sequences coding for the same CDR3. The chain has TRBV19 and TRBJ2-2; D may be TRBD1 or TRBD2 (5 bases each). The CDR3 extends over 14 amino acids. From germline, CDR1 is LNHDA and CDR2 SQIVND (reference sequence). V shed 1 base and J shed 3 bases, with 6 bases lying between them. As DNA, the CDR3 is TGTGCCAGTAGTATAGGAGGGGACACCGGGGAGCTGTTTTTT. This gives the protein CASSIGGDTGELFF.

Here the CDR3 DNA reads TGTGCCAGCAGTCATCGCCTTTTGGGCTCCCCCGCTGAAAAACTGTTTTTT. Protein: CASSHRLLGSPAEKLFF. The J gene is TRBJ1-4, the V gene TRBV27; no reliable D call. CDR3 length: 17 amino acids. Trimming removed 5 bases from V and 7 bases from J, with 23 bases in between. Germline CDR1 and CDR2: MNHEY and SMNVEV (reference sequence).

The chain has TRBV5-1 and TRBJ2-7; 7 bases match TRBD1. V shed 3 bases, J shed 7 bases, and the junction held 10 bases outside the gene matches. The CDR3 covers 14 residues. CDR1 SGHRS and CDR2 YFSETQ come from the germline V gene. CDR3 region: CASSSGTDSVEQYF. For the CDR3, the DNA is TGCGCCAGCAGCTCCGGGACAGATAGTGTTGAGCAGTACTTC.